The entry below describes one T cell receptor (beta chain). Its antigen is unknown. Selection for sequencing was limited to patients who had shown CD8+CD57+ cell expansion by flow cytometry. Patients were treatment-naive when blood was sampled. Germline CDR1 reads LGHDT; CDR2 reads YNNKEL (reference sequence). The CDR3 covers 16 residues. Between the trimmed V and J ends, which lost 1 base and 2 bases, there was a span of 11 bases. These data originate in a study of CD8+CD57+ T cells in acquired aplastic anemia. Study findings and constraints: The CD8+ Simpson's diversity of patients and controls was not significantly different. It was found that roughly 31 CD8+ CDR3 sequences were shared between patients and controls.

Using genomic DNA as the template, TCR beta VDJ and CDR3 profiling was carried out. TCRdb recomputed calls from the reads with MiXCR, one row per CDR3 protein. Of more than 150,000 distinct CDR3 sequences in the sample, roughly half were seen once. Specimen: sorted CD4+, CD8+, or CD8+CD57+ T cells (not recorded which) from PBMCs. The J gene is TRBJ2-2, the V gene TRBV3-1, with D possibly TRBD2 on 6 matching bases. The sequence came from a human donor with aplastic anemia. CDR3 coding DNA: TGTGCCAGCAGCCAAGCCTGGGACTCAAACACCGGGGAGCTGTTTTTT. This sequence encodes CASSQAWDSNTGELFF. The complete variable domain, with remaining parts taken from reference TRBV3-1 and TRBJ2-2, reads DTAVSQTPKYLVTQMGNDKSIKCEQNLGHDTMYWYKQDSKKFLKIMFSYNNKELIINETVPNRFSPKSPDKAHLNLHINSLELGDSAVYFCASSQAWDSNTGELFFGEGSRLTVL.